Given below is one T cell receptor beta chain in context. The RNA input was about 0.5 to 1 ug, and it was reverse transcribed with random hexamers. One entry per CDR3 protein, called by TCRdb with MiXCR from the immunoSEQ multiplex PCR reads. The table shows fewer than 250,000 distinct CDR3 sequences, with around 90% occurring only once. The CD8+ and CD4+ T cells were isolated magnetically using a negative isolation approach, whereas the TEMRA cells were enriched by FACS. This record comes from a study of CD8 T cells in Susac syndrome. V dropped 4 bases and J dropped 8 bases, with 17 bases sitting between them. Germline CDR1 and CDR2: SGHTA and FQGNSA. The CDR3 consists of 14 residues.

The sequencing sample was made of CD8+ T cells from PBMCs. The V gene is TRBV7-2, the J gene TRBJ1-2, with D uncertain. This sequence originates from a human donor with multiple sclerosis. CDR3 loop: CASSSPGIPWGYTF. The CDR3 DNA reads as TGTGCCAGCAGCTCCCCGGGGATACCATGGGGCTACACCTTC.